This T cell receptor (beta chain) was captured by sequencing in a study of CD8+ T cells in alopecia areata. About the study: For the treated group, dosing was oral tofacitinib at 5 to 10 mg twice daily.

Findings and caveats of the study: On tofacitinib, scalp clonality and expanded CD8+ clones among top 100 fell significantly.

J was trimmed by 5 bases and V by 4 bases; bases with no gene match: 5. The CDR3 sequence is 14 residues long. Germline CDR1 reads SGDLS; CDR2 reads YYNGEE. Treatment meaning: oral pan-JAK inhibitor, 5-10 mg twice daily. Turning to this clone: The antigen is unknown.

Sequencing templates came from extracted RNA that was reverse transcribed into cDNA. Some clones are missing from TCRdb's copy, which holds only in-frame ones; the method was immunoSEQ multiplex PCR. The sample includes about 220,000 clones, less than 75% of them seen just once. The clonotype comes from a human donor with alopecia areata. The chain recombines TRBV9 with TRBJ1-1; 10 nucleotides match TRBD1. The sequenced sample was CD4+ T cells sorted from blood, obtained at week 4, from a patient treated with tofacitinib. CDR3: CASSLRTGGTEAFF. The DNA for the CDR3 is TGTGCCAGCAGCTTAAGGACAGGGGGAACTGAAGCTTTCTTT.